This T cell receptor (beta chain) was found in a study of control samples from healthy donors and cancer patients. The V gene end was trimmed by 3 bases and the J gene end by 3 bases; junction bases not matched to a gene: 5. This CDR3 region has 15 residues. Germline loops: CDR1 SGHTS, CDR2 YDEGEE. The data were produced by immunoSEQ multiplex PCR, yet TCRdb's version contains in-frame clones alone and is incomplete. Of about 120,000 clones in the sample, about nine tenths are singletons; the top ten hold 6% to 8.5%. Only a few counts were recorded for this clone. The J gene is TRBJ2-7, the V gene TRBV5-8; 11 nucleotides agree with TRBD2. Sequencing was done on a sample of blood. This receptor was identified in a woman under 30 in good health. CDR3: CASSWAGTSGYEQYF. DNA for the CDR3: TGTGCCAGCAGCTGGGCCGGGACTAGCGGCTACGAGCAGTACTTC.